These 12 T cell receptor beta chains were sequenced from one sample in a study of post-analysis software for immune sequencing data. Overall study findings and caveats: The study found TRBV5-6, TRBV5-1 and TRBV20-1 among five or six TRBV segments more frequent in patients than controls.

The TCR beta cDNA libraries contained unique molecular identifiers. TCRdb re-called the PCR reads through MiXCR, storing one row per CDR3 protein. The sample includes some 890,000 distinct CDR3 sequences, around 50% seen only once; the top ten take roughly 4.4%. Their specific antigens are unknown. Sequencing input: blood. The origin of the receptors is a girl aged 10 to 17 with multiple sclerosis.

The chain combines TRBV12-5 with TRBJ2-7; 10 bases line up with TRBD1. CDR1 and CDR2 (germline): LGHNT, FRNRAP. V was pared by 6 bases and J by 2 bases, with 7 bases of the junction left unmatched. This CDR3 spans 15 amino acids. In DNA, the CDR3 is TGTGCTAGTGGCCAGGGACAGGGGATTACCTACGAGCAGTACTTC. This codes for CASGQGQGITYEQYF.

DNA for the CDR3: TGCAGTGCTAGCACCATGGTCAGGCAACCTTTTAACTATGGCTACACCTTC. Translating it yields CSASTMVRQPFNYGYTF. This chain connects TRBV20-1 to TRBJ1-2; D call uncertain. The CDR3 is made up of 17 amino acids. The germline V and J ends were trimmed by 3 bases and 1 base, with 21 bases remaining between them. CDR1 DFQATT and CDR2 SNEGSKA come from the germline V gene (reference sequence).

This chain joins TRBV20-1 and TRBJ1-4; D is possibly TRBD1 (6 bases). The germline V gene has CDR1 DFQATT and CDR2 SNEGSKA (reference sequence). CDR3 size: 14 residues. V dropped 1 base and J dropped 9 bases, with 15 bases sitting between them. Here the CDR3 DNA reads TGCAGTGCTAGAGCCGGAGTTCAGGGGAAAAAACTGTTTTTT. Translating it yields CSARAGVQGKKLFF.

CDR3 DNA: TGTGCCAGCAGCCTACACAGTGGTGGGATCTACGAGCAGTACTTC. This codes for CASSLHSGGIYEQYF. This chain links TRBV7-3 with TRBJ2-7; D unresolved. Deletions cut 5 bases from V and 3 bases from J, with 17 bases between. This CDR3 is built from 15 residues. The germline CDR1 and CDR2 sequences are SGHTA and FQGTGA.

This clonotype showed up just once. The rearrangement uses TRBV11-2 and TRBJ2-5, with 7 bases matching TRBD1. Germline loops: CDR1 SGHAT, CDR2 FQNNGV. Trimming cost V 2 bases and J 5 bases; bases outside gene matches: 8. This CDR3 is built from 15 residues. The CDR3 protein is CASSLLQGRLETQYF. The CDR3 bases are TGTGCCAGCAGCTTATTACAGGGGCGGTTGGAGACCCAGTACTTC.

This clonotype was seen only a few times. The J gene is TRBJ1-2, the V gene TRBV29-1; 7 bases map to TRBD1. V dropped 7 bases and J dropped 4; count of bases not matched to a gene: 12. Germline lookup yields CDR1 SQVTM and CDR2 ANQGSEA. The CDR3 runs to 14 residues. Here the CDR3 DNA reads TGCAGCGGGGGAAACAGGGGCGAGTTCTATGGCTACACCTTC. Translating it yields CSGGNRGEFYGYTF.

The chain employs TRBV3-1 and TRBJ1-2, with 10 bases matching TRBD1. CDR3 size: 19 residues. In germline, CDR1 is LGHDT, CDR2 YNNKEL (reference sequence). With V trimmed by 0 bases and J by 8 bases, 18 bases remained unmatched. CDR3 sequence: CASSQDTQLPGTGDEGYTF. CDR3 nucleotides: TGTGCCAGCAGCCAAGATACCCAACTCCCCGGGACAGGGGACGAGGGCTACACCTTC.

The V gene is TRBV14, the J gene TRBJ2-5; no reliable D call. Germline loops: CDR1 SGHDN, CDR2 FVKESK. V dropped 4 bases and J dropped 4 bases, with 16 bases sitting between them. The length of the CDR3 is 15 residues. The CDR3 loop reads CASSPRTNMRETQYF. The DNA for the CDR3 is TGTGCCAGCAGCCCCCGGACCAATATGAGAGAGACCCAGTACTTC.

The chain carries TRBV20-1 and TRBJ1-2, with D maybe TRBD1 (6 bases). The CDR3 runs to 14 residues. Germline lookup yields CDR1 DFQATT and CDR2 SNEGSKA (reference sequence). The V end was cut by 0 bases, the J end by 3 bases, with 11 bases between. The CDR3 loop is CSARDPRGYYGYTF. The DNA for the CDR3 is TGCAGTGCTAGAGATCCCAGGGGATACTATGGCTACACCTTC.

The rearrangement joins TRBV15 to TRBJ2-1; 9 positions agree with TRBD1. Trimming at V came to 5 bases and at J to 3 bases, leaving 8 bases not matched to a gene. This CDR3 is built from 16 residues. CDR1 is LNHNV, CDR2 YYDKDF, per germline (reference sequence). The CDR3 loop reads CATSGRTGVYYNEQFF. The CDR3 DNA sequence: TGTGCCACCAGCGGTAGGACAGGGGTTTACTACAATGAGCAGTTCTTC.

This clonotype was seen only a few times. The V gene is TRBV20-1, the J gene TRBJ2-7; 10 bases align to TRBD1. The CDR3 covers 15 residues. V lost 5 bases and J lost 2; bases outside the gene matches: 9. In germline, CDR1 is DFQATT, CDR2 SNEGSKA (reference sequence). The CDR3 DNA reads as TGCAGTGCTGAGAATCCGGGACAGGGGACCTACGAGCAGTACTTC. Residues: CSAENPGQGTYEQYF.

The chain recombines TRBV18 with TRBJ2-3; no firm D call. Germline loops: CDR1 KGHSH, CDR2 LQKENI. The CDR3 covers 13 residues. V lost 3 bases, J lost 6 bases, and 10 bases lay in between. The CDR3 spells CASSPVLDDTQYF. DNA of the CDR3: TGTGCCAGCTCACCCGTCCTGGACGATACGCAGTATTTT.